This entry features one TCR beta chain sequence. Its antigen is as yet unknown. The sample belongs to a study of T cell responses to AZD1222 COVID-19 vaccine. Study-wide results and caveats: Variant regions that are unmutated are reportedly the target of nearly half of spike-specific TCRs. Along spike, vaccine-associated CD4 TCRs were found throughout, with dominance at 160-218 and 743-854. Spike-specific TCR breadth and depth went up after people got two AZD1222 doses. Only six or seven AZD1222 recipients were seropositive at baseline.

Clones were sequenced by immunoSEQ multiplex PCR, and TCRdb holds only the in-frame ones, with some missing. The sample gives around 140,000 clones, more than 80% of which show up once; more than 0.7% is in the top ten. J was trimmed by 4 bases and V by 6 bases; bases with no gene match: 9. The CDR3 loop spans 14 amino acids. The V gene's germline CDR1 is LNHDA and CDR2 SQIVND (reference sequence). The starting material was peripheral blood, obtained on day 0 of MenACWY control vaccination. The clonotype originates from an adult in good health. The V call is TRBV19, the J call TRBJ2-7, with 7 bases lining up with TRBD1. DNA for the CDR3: TGTGCCAGTAGGCGGCAGACAGGGAAGTACGAGCAGTACTTC. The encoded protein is CASRRQTGKYEQYF.